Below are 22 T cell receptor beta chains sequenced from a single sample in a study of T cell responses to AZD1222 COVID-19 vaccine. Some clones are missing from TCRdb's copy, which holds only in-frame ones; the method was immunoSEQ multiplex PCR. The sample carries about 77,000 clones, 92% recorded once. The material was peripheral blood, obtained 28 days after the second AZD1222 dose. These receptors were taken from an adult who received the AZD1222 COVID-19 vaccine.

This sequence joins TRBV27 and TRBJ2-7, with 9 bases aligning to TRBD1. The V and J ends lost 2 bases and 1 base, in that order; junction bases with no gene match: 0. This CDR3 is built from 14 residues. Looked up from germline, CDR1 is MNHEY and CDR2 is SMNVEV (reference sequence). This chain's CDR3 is CASSLGTGSYEQYF. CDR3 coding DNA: TGTGCCAGCAGTTTAGGGACAGGGTCCTACGAGCAGTACTTC.

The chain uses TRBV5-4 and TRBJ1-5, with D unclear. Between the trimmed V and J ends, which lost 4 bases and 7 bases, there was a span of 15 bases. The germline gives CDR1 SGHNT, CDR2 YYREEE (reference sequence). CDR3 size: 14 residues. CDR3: CASSPGPTHQPQHF. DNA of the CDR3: TGTGCCAGCAGCCCTGGCCCCACCCACCAGCCCCAGCATTTT.

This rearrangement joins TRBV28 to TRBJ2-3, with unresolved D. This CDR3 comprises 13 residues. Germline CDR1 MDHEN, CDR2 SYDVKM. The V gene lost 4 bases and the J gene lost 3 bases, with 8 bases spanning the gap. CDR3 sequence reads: CASSSPVTDTQYF. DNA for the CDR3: TGTGCCAGCAGTTCCCCAGTAACAGATACGCAGTATTTT.

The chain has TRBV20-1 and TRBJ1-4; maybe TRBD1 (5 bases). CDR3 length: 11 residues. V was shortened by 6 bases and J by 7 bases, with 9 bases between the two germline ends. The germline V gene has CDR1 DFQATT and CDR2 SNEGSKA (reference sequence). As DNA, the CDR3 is TGCAGTGCGTCAGGGATTGAAAAACTGTTTTTT. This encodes CSASGIEKLFF.

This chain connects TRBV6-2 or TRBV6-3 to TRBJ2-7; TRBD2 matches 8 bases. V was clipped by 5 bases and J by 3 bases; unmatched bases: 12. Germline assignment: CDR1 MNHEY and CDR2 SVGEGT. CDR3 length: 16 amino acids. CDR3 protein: CASSANPGLDYYEQYF. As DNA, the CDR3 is TGTGCCAGCAGTGCAAACCCGGGACTAGACTACTACGAGCAGTACTTC.

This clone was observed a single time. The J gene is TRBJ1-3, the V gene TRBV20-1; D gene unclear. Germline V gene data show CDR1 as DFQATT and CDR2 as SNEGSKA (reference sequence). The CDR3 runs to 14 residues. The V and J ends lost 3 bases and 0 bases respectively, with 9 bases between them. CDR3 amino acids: CSASKQNSGNTIYF. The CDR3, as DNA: TGCAGTGCTAGTAAACAGAACTCTGGAAACACCATATATTTT.

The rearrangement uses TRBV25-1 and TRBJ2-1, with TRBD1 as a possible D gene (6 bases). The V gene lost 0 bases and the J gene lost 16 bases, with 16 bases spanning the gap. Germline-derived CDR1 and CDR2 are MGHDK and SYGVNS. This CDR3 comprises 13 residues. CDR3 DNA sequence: TGTGCCAGCAGTGAATATGACAGGACAGCAGCTTTCTTC. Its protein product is CASSEYDRTAAFF.

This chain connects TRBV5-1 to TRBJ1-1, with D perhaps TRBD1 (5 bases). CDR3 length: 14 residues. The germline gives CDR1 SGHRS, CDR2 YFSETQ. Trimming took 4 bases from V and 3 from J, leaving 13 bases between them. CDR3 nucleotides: TGCGCCAGCAGCCGTACTGCAGGGTACACTGAAGCTTTCTTT. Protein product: CASSRTAGYTEAFF.

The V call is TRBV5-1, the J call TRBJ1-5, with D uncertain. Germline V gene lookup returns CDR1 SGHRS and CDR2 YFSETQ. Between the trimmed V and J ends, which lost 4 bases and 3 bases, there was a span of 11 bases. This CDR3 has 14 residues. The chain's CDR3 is CASSMDGPNQPQHF. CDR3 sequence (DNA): TGCGCCAGCAGCATGGACGGACCCAATCAGCCCCAGCATTTT.

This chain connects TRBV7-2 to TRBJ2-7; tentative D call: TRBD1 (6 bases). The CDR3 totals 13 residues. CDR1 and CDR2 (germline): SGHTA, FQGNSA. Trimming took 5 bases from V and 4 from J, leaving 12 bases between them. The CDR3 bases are TGTGCCAGCAGCCTCAACACAGGGTACGAGCAGTACTTC. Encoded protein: CASSLNTGYEQYF.

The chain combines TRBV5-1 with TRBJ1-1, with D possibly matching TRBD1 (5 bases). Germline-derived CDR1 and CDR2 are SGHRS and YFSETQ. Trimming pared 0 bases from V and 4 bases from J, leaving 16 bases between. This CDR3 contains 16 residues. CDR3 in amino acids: CASSLAIGRGSTEAFF. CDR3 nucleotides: TGCGCCAGCAGCTTGGCCATAGGGCGGGGGAGCACTGAAGCTTTCTTT.

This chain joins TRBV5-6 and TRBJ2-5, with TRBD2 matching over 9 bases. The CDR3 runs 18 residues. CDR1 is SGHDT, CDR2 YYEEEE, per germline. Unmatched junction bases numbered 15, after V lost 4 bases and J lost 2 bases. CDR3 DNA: TGTGCCAGCAGCCTGCTGACGGGTAGCGGGAGAGGGCAAGAGACCCAGTACTTC. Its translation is CASSLLTGSGRGQETQYF.

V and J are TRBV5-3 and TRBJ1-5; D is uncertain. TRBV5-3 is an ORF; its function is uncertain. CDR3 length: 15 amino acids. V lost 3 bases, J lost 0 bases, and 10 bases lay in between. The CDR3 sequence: CARSYTEISNQPQHF. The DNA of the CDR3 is TGTGCCAGAAGCTACACGGAGATTAGCAATCAGCCCCAGCATTTT.

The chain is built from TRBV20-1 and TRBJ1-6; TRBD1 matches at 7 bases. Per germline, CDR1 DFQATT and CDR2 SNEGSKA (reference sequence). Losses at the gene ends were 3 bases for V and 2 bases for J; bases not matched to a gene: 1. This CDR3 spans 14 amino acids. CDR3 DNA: TGCAGTGCTAGTGACAGGGCCTATAATTCACCCCTCCACTTT. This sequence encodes CSASDRAYNSPLHF.

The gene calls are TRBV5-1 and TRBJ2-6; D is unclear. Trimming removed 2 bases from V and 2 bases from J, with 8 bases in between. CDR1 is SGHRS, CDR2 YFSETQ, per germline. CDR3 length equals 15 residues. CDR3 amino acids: CASSFEAPGANVLTF. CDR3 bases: TGCGCCAGCAGCTTTGAGGCTCCTGGGGCCAACGTCCTGACTTTC.

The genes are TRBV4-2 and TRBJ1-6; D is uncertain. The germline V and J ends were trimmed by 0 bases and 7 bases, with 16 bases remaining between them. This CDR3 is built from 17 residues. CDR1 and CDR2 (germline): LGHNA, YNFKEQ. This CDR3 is CASSQDFGMGGNSPLHF. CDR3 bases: TGTGCCAGCAGCCAAGATTTTGGGATGGGCGGAAATTCACCCCTCCACTTT.

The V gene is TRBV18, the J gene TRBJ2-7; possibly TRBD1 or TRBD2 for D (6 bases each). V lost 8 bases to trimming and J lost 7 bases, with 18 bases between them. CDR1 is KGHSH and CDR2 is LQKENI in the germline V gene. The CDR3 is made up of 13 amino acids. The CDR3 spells CASLTAQGREQYF. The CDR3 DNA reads TGTGCCAGCCTCACCGCTCAGGGGAGGGAGCAGTACTTC.

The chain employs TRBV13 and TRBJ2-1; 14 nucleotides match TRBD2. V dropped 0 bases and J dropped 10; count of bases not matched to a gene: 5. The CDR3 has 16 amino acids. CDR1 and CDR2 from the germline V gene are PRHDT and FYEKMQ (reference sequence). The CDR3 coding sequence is TGTGCCAGCAGCTTAGGGGGACTAGCGGGAGTCCGCGAGCAGTTCTTC. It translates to CASSLGGLAGVREQFF. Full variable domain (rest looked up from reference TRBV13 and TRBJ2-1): AAGVIQSPRHLIKEKRETATLKCYPIPRHDTVYWYQQGPGQDPQFLISFYEKMQSDKGSIPDRFSAQQFSDYHSELNMSSLELGDSALYFCASSLGGLAGVREQFFGPGTRLTVL.

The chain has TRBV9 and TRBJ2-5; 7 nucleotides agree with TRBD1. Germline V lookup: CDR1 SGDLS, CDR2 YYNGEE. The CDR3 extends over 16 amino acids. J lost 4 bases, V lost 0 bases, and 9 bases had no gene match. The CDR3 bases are TGTGCCAGCAGCGTAGACTCAGGGGGTATCGGAGAGACCCAGTACTTC. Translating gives CASSVDSGGIGETQYF.

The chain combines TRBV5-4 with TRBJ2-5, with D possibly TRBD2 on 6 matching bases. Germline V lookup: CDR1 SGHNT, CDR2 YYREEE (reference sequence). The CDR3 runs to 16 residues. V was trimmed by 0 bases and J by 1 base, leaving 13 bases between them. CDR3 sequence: CASSLDTGDPQETQYF. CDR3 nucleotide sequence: TGTGCCAGCAGCTTGGACACGGGAGATCCCCAAGAGACCCAGTACTTC. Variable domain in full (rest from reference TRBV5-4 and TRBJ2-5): ETGVTQSPTHLIKTRGQQVTLRCSSQSGHNTVSWYQQALGQGPQFIFQYYREEENGRGNFPPRFSGLQFPNYSSELNVNALELDDSALYLCASSLDTGDPQETQYFGPGTRLLVL.

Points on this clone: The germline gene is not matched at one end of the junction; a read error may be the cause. CDR3 sequence (DNA): TGTGCCAGCACCAGGGACAGAACGGGGGCTCTCTTC. It is translated as CASTRDRTGALF. The chain links TRBV2 to TRBJ2-1; maybe TRBD1 (7 bases). This CDR3 is built from 12 residues. The germline CDR1 and CDR2 sequences are SNHLY and FYNNEI.

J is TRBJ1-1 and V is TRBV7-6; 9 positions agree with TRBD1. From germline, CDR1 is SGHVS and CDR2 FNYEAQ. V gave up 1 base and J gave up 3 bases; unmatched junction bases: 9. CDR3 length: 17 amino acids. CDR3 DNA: TGTGCCAGCAGCTTAGGGACGGGACAGGGTTCTCACACTGAAGCTTTCTTT. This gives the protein CASSLGTGQGSHTEAFF.